The 2 T cell receptor beta chains below all came from one sample that was sequenced in a study of CD8+ T cells in alopecia areata. The sequencing template was cDNA reverse transcribed from extracted RNA. Assay used: immunoSEQ multiplex PCR; TCRdb lists only in-frame clones, some missing. The repertoire holds about 120,000 clones, with 53% as singletons. The treatment here: oral pan-JAK inhibitor, 5-10 mg twice daily. The sequencing used CD4+ T cells sorted from blood, collected at week 4, from a patient treated with tofacitinib. The receptor set was obtained from a human donor with alopecia areata.

The V call is TRBV30, the J call TRBJ2-7; possible D gene TRBD1, 6 bases. Germline CDR1 GTSNPN, CDR2 SVGIG (reference sequence). This CDR3 has 15 residues. Trimming shortened V by 1 base and J by 0 bases, and 13 bases separated the two germline ends. DNA for the CDR3: TGTGCCTGGAGTGCAAGACAGGCCTTCTCCTACGAGCAGTACTTC. Translation gives CAWSARQAFSYEQYF. Complete variable domain (other parts from reference TRBV30 and TRBJ2-7): SQTIHQWPATLVQPVGSPLSLECTVEGTSNPNLYWYRQAAGRGLQLLFYSVGIGQISSEVPQNLSASRPQDRQFILSSKKLLLSDSGFYLCAWSARQAFSYEQYFGPGTRLTVT.

The V call is TRBV5-1, the J call TRBJ1-1; D remains ambiguous. This CDR3 contains 16 residues. Germline-derived CDR1 and CDR2 are SGHRS and YFSETQ. Deletions cut 1 base from V and 0 bases from J, with 13 bases between. In DNA, the CDR3 is TGCGCCAGCAGCTTGAGGTTCGACAACATGAACACTGAAGCTTTCTTT. Translating gives CASSLRFDNMNTEAFF.